This entry lists 20 T cell receptor beta chains sequenced from one sample in a study of control samples from healthy donors and cancer patients (dated by TCRdb to 2018 to 2020). Library preparation employed the immunoSEQ multiplex PCR assay. TCRdb's version of the immuneACCESS table is confined to in-frame rearrangements and falls short of the full clone set. An unresolved V gene accounts for under half of the shortfall where checked; the remainder is of unknown origin. This sample is represented by 79,000 or so clones; roughly 91% of them were singletons. Of the sample, 8.5% to 10% is held by the ten largest clones. The material sequenced was PBMCs. These TCRs come from a woman aged 50 to 60 with colorectal cancer.

J is TRBJ1-1 and V is TRBV5-4, with D uncertain. The germline gives CDR1 SGHNT, CDR2 YYREEE (reference sequence). This CDR3 has 15 residues. V lost 3 bases, J lost 4 bases, and 16 bases lay in between. Here the CDR3 reads CASSSYNRPITEAFF. Written as DNA, the CDR3 is TGTGCCAGCAGCTCCTACAACCGACCAATCACTGAAGCTTTCTTT.

The gene calls are TRBV4-3 and TRBJ2-1, with D perhaps matching TRBD1 (6 bases). The ends were cut back, 9 bases at V and 4 bases at J, with 16 bases in the middle. The CDR3 covers 14 residues. Germline values: CDR1 LGHNA, CDR2 YSLEER. CDR3 protein: CASSSGQLYNEQFF. CDR3 in DNA: TGCGCCAGTTCCTCTGGACAGCTATACAATGAGCAGTTCTTC.

The chain combines TRBV5-1 with TRBJ2-3, with 12 positions matching TRBD2. V lost 5 bases, J lost 2 bases, and 6 bases stayed unmatched. CDR3 length equals 16 residues. Germline lookup yields CDR1 SGHRS and CDR2 YFSETQ. The CDR3 coding sequence is TGCGCCAGCAGTCCTGGACTAGCGGGGTTCACAGATACGCAGTATTTT. The encoded protein is CASSPGLAGFTDTQYF.

This rearrangement joins TRBV18 to TRBJ1-2; D call uncertain. Trimming removed 3 bases at V and 4 bases at J, with 18 bases between. Germline V gene lookup returns CDR1 KGHSH and CDR2 LQKENI. The CDR3 runs 16 residues. The CDR3 loop reads CASSPPNTATGYGYTF. CDR3 nucleotide sequence: TGTGCCAGCTCACCTCCAAACACGGCGACCGGCTATGGCTACACCTTC. Supplemented by reference TRBV18 and TRBJ1-2, the full variable domain reads NAGVMQNPRHLVRRRGQEARLRCSPMKGHSHVYWYRQLPEEGLKFMVYLQKENIIDESGMPKERFSAEFPKEGPSILRIQQVVRGDSAAYFCASSPPNTATGYGYTFGSGTRLTVV.

The V and J genes are TRBV18 and TRBJ2-5; D gene unclear. Trimming stripped 2 bases from V and 4 bases from J, with 14 bases between. Germline lookup yields CDR1 KGHSH and CDR2 LQKENI. This CDR3 is built from 15 residues. CDR3 bases: TGTGCCAGCTCACCAGAAATAAAGCGTGGAGAGACCCAGTACTTC. Residues: CASSPEIKRGETQYF.

The chain couples TRBV27 to TRBJ2-3, with TRBD2 matching over 13 bases. V gave up 5 bases and J gave up 8 bases; unmatched junction bases: 10. Germline assignment: CDR1 MNHEY and CDR2 SMNVEV (reference sequence). This CDR3 contains 16 residues. CDR3 coding DNA: TGTGCCAGCAGTCTCCGGACTAGCGGGGGACGAGGTACGCAGTATTTT. Its protein product is CASSLRTSGGRGTQYF.

This chain joins TRBV27 and TRBJ2-3; 9 bases line up with TRBD1. The CDR3 extends over 18 amino acids. Germline V gives CDR1 MNHEY, CDR2 SMNVEV (reference sequence). V gave up 4 bases and J gave up 1 base; unmatched junction bases: 12. The chain's CDR3 is CASSSDGRTGVGTDTQYF. The CDR3 DNA sequence: TGTGCCAGCAGTTCCGACGGACGGACAGGGGTCGGCACAGATACGCAGTATTTT.

This chain joins TRBV6-1 and TRBJ1-3; TRBD1 aligns across 9 bases. V dropped 6 bases and J dropped 0; count of bases not matched to a gene: 9. Germline-derived CDR1 and CDR2 are MNHNS and SASEGT. CDR3 length equals 17 residues. For the CDR3, the DNA is TGTGCCAGCAGAGAATGGGGACAGGGAAGCTCTGGAAACACCATATATTTT. Translating it yields CASREWGQGSSGNTIYF.

This clone turned up a few times. The same CDR3 also results from other DNA sequences found in this sample. The rearrangement links TRBV3-1 (or the pseudogene TRBV3-2) to TRBJ1-5; D is ambiguous. The CDR3 has 13 amino acids. Germline CDR1 LGHDT, CDR2 YNNKEL (reference sequence). Trimming shortened V by 3 bases and J by 2 bases, and 5 bases separated the two germline ends. CDR3 protein: CASSHRGNQPQHF. DNA of the CDR3: TGTGCCAGCAGCCATAGGGGCAATCAGCCCCAGCATTTT.

The chain couples TRBV3-1 (or the pseudogene TRBV3-2) to TRBJ2-2, with 7 positions matching TRBD1. Trimming took 4 bases from V and 0 from J; bases not matched to a gene: 2. CDR1 is LGHDT and CDR2 is YNNKEL in the germline V gene (reference sequence). This CDR3 is built from 15 residues. CDR3 amino acids: CASSRDSTNTGELFF. Here the CDR3 DNA reads TGTGCCAGCAGCCGGGACAGTACGAACACCGGGGAGCTGTTTTTT.

The V and J genes are TRBV7-2 and TRBJ1-1, with a tentative D call TRBD1 (6 bases). Germline lookup yields CDR1 SGHTA and CDR2 FQGNSA. The CDR3 covers 13 residues. V lost 5 bases, J lost 2 bases, and 9 bases lay in between. The CDR3 DNA sequence: TGTGCCAGCAGCGAGGGGGGCAACACTGAAGCTTTCTTT. Translated, it gives CASSEGGNTEAFF. Variable domain in full (rest from reference TRBV7-2 and TRBJ1-1): GAGVSQSPSNKVTEKGKDVELRCDPISGHTALYWYRQSLGQGLEFLIYFQGNSAPDKSGLPSDRFSAERTGGSVSTLTIQRTQQEDSAVYLCASSEGGNTEAFFGQGTRLTVV.

The rearrangement joins TRBV6-2 or TRBV6-3 to TRBJ2-1; a possible D gene is TRBD1 (6 bases). Germline values: CDR1 MNHEY, CDR2 SVGEGT. Between the trimmed V and J ends, which lost 6 bases and 8 bases, there was a span of 20 bases. This CDR3 spans 15 amino acids. CDR3 in amino acids: CASSNLPQQGHEQFF. DNA of the CDR3: TGTGCCAGCAGCAACCTGCCCCAACAGGGCCATGAGCAGTTCTTC.

V and J are TRBV10-3 and TRBJ2-3; 7 bases match TRBD1. This CDR3 spans 15 amino acids. In germline, CDR1 is ENHRY, CDR2 SYGVKD. J was trimmed by 5 bases and V by 5 bases; bases with no gene match: 10. CDR3 nucleotides: TGTGCCATCAGTCCATCCCGGGACAGCGGAGATACGCAGTATTTT. The encoded protein is CAISPSRDSGDTQYF.

In this sample, this clone turned up once. The CDR3: CASSPRASGNTGELFF. Written as DNA, the CDR3 is TGTGCCAGCTCACCTCGGGCTAGCGGAAACACCGGGGAGCTGTTTTTT. The chain couples TRBV18 to TRBJ2-2; 7 nucleotides agree with TRBD2. Germline CDR1 reads KGHSH; CDR2 reads LQKENI. The CDR3 is 16 residues long. The V gene end was trimmed by 3 bases and the J gene end by 2 bases; junction bases not matched to a gene: 6.

The chain is built from TRBV5-6 and TRBJ2-2, with D perhaps matching TRBD1 or TRBD2 (5 bases each). Germline V gene lookup returns CDR1 SGHDT and CDR2 YYEEEE. This CDR3 has 14 amino acids. The V and J ends lost 0 bases and 8 bases respectively, with 11 bases between them. The CDR3 reads CASSLEWGSGELFF. The CDR3 bases are TGTGCCAGCAGCTTGGAGTGGGGGTCGGGGGAGCTGTTTTTT. Full variable domain (missing parts from reference TRBV5-6 and TRBJ2-2): DAGVTQSPTHLIKTRGQQVTLRCSPKSGHDTVSWYQQALGQGPQFIFQYYEEEERQRGNFPDRFSGHQFPNYSSELNVNALLLGDSALYLCASSLEWGSGELFFGEGSRLTVL.

V usage is TRBV6-5 and J usage is TRBJ1-1, with D maybe TRBD1 (6 bases). The CDR3 runs 12 residues. In germline, CDR1 is MNHEY, CDR2 SVGAGI. Trimming removed 7 bases at V and 4 bases at J, with 10 bases between. In nucleotides, the CDR3 is TGTGCCAGCAAGCAGGGGCCCACTGAAGCTTTCTTT. It encodes CASKQGPTEAFF.

The V and J genes are TRBV10-1 and TRBJ2-5; weak D call: TRBD2 (5 bases). The CDR3 runs to 13 residues. Germline CDR1 is WNHNN and CDR2 is SYGVQD (reference sequence). V lost 6 bases and J lost 1, with 9 bases in between. This CDR3 reads CASSREIQETQYF. CDR3 nucleotides: TGCGCCAGCAGCCGGGAAATCCAAGAGACCCAGTACTTC.

This chain links TRBV5-6 with TRBJ1-2, with D uncertain. The V and J ends lost 3 bases and 3 bases respectively, with 3 bases between them. CDR3 size: 11 residues. Germline CDR1 is SGHDT and CDR2 is YYEEEE. CDR3 bases: TGTGCCAGCAGCTCTCACTATGGCTACACCTTC. This sequence encodes CASSSHYGYTF.

In the case of this clone: Other DNA variants within this sample encode the same CDR3. The chain combines TRBV2 with TRBJ2-1, with D unclear. The germline V gene encodes CDR1 SNHLY and CDR2 FYNNEI. The CDR3 covers 11 residues. V was cut by 1 base and J by 7 bases, with 2 bases left in between. This CDR3 reads CASSEVNEQFF. Here the CDR3 DNA reads TGTGCCAGCAGTGAAGTTAATGAGCAGTTCTTC.

The chain has TRBV7-8 and TRBJ1-6, with a weak D call TRBD1 (6 bases). The V and J ends lost 7 bases and 7 bases respectively, with 14 bases between them. Germline V lookup: CDR1 SGHVS, CDR2 FQNEAQ. CDR3 size: 14 residues. CDR3 nucleotides: TGTGCCAGCACCGTAGGGGGTGTAAATTCACCCCTCCACTTT. It is translated as CASTVGGVNSPLHF.